A selection of T cell receptor beta chains follows, all from one sample in a study of technical replicates of blood from a handful of donors. The table came from immunoSEQ multiplex PCR; TCRdb's copy has only in-frame clones and leaves some out. There are roughly 60,000 clones in the sample; about 95% occur only once, and 2.5% to 3.5% lies in the top ten. Sample: PBMCs. These receptors all come from a human donor in good health. Some clones in this sample may be carry-over from other donors' samples. CDR3s include the opening cysteine and the closing phenylalanine or tryptophan. Fields, in order: J gene, D gene, clone size, V gene, CDR3 DNA, CDR3 protein. The D gene is left open where the match is weak. Only part of the rows carry a size: once, few, many, or a class if the clone is expanded.

TRBJ2-2	-	once	TRBV5-1	TGCGCCAGCCAACTAGGGAGGCCGAACACCGGGGAGCTGTTTTTT	CASQLGRPNTGELFF
TRBJ2-5	-	-	TRBV10-2	TGCGCCAGCAGCTCCCGTAGCGGAGAGACCCAGTACTTC	CASSSRSGETQYF
TRBJ1-5	-	-	TRBV27	TGTGCCAGCAGTTTATCGTGGGGCTACCCTCAGCCCCAGCATTTT	CASSLSWGYPQPQHF
TRBJ1-4	-	-	TRBV4-1	TGCGCCAGCAGCCAAGAAGGCAGGACTAATGAAAAACTGTTTTTT	CASSQEGRTNEKLFF
TRBJ2-2	TRBD2	-	TRBV4-1	TGCGCCAGCAGCCAAGCTATTGTGAGCGGGGGGGCCGGGGAGCTGTTTTTT	CASSQAIVSGGAGELFF
TRBJ2-2	-	-	TRBV9	TGTGCCAGCAGCACAATTCCCCCCGGGGAGCTGTTTTTT	CASSTIPPGELFF
TRBJ2-1	-	-	TRBV19	TGTGCCAGTAGTCATAGACAGGGAGGTGAGCAGTTCTTC	CASSHRQGGEQFF
TRBJ1-3	-	-	TRBV25-1	TGTGCCAGCAGTGAATGGGTGCAGGCCTCTGGAAACACCATATATTTT	CASSEWVQASGNTIYF
TRBJ2-7	TRBD1	-	TRBV19	TGTGCCAGTAGTACCGGGACAGGGGGCCGGGAGCAGTACTTC	CASSTGTGGREQYF
TRBJ1-3	-	-	TRBV7-8	TGTGCCAGCAGCTTAGATTGGCCAGGGGCAAACACCATATATTTT	CASSLDWPGANTIYF
TRBJ2-7	TRBD1	once	TRBV10-3	TGTGCCATCAGCTTAACAGGGGGTGATAACGAGCAGTACTTC	CAISLTGGDNEQYF
TRBJ1-1	-	once	TRBV9	TGTGCCAGCAGCCACGGCTCCGGAGCGGACACTGAAGCTTTCTTT	CASSHGSGADTEAFF
TRBJ1-1	TRBD1	-	TRBV6-4	TGTGCCAGCAGCCGAACTCAGGGGGCGCATACTGAAGCTTTCTTT	CASSRTQGAHTEAFF
TRBJ2-1	TRBD2	once	TRBV6-4	TGTGCCAGCAGTACTAGCGGGGGCGTCTCGGATGAGCAGTTCTTC	CASSTSGGVSDEQFF